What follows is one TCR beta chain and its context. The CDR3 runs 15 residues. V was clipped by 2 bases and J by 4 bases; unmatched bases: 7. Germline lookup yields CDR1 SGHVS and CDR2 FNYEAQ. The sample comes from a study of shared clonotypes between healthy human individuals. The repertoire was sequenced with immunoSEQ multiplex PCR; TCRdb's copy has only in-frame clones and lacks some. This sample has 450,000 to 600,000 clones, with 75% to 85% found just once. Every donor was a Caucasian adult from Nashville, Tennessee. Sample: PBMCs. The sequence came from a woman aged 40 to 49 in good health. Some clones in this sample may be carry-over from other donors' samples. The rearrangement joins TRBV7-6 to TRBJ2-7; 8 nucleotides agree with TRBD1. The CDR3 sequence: CASSLRRDRRYEQYF. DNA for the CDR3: TGTGCCAGCAGCTTAAGGAGGGACAGGCGATACGAGCAGTACTTC.